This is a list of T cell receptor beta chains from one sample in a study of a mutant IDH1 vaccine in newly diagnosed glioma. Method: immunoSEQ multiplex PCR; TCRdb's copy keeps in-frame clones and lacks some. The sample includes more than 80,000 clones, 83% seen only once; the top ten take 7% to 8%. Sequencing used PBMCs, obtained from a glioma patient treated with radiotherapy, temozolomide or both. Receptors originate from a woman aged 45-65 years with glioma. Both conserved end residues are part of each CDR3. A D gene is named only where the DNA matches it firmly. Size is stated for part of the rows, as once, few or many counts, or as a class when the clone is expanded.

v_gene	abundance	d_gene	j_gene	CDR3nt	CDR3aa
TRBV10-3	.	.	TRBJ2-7	TGTGCCATCAGTGAGTCGAGGGGGGGCTACGAGCAGTACTTC	CAISESRGGYEQYF
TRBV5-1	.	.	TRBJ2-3	TGCGCCAGCAGCTCGACACCGACTAACACAGATACGCAGTATTTT	CASSSTPTNTDTQYF
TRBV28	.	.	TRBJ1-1	TGTGCCAGCATCAGACCGTGGGGGTCGCCCGAAGCTTTCTTT	CASIRPWGSPEAFF
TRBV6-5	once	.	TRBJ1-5	TGTGCCAGCAGTTTCCTGGGGGTAGCTCAGCCCCAGCATTTT	CASSFLGVAQPQHF
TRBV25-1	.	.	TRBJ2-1	TGTGCCAGCAGGGCTAGCCGTAATGAGCAGTTCTTC	CASRASRNEQFF
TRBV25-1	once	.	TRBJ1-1	TGTGCCAGCAGTGAATCGACTAGGGTACGGGCTGAAGCTTTCTTT	CASSESTRVRAEAFF
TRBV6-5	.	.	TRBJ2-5	TGTGCCAGCAGAAGTTACGAAGAGACCCAGTACTTC	CASRSYEETQYF
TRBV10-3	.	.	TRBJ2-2	TGTGCCATCAGTGACAGGGGTGGCGGGGAGCTGTTTTTT	CAISDRGGGELFF
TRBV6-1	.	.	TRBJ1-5	TGTGCCAGCAGTGAACAGCCGAATCAGCCCCAGCATTTT	CASSEQPNQPQHF
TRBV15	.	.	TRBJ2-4	TGTGCCACCAGCAATGTACGCAACATTCAGTACTTC	CATSNVRNIQYF